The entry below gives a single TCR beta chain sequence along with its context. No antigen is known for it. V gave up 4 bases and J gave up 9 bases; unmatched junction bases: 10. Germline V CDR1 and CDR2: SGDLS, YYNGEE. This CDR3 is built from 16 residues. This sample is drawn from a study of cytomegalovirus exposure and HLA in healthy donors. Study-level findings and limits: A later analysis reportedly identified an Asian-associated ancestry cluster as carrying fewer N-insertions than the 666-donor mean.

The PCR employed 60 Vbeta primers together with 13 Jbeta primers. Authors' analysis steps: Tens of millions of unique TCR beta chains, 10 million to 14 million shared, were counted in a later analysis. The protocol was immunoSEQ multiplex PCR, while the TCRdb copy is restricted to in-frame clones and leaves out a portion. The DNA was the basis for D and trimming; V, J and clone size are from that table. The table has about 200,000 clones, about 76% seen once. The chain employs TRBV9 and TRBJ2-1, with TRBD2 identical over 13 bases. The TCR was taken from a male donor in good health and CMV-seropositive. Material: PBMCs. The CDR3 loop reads CASSSQGLAGVGEQFF. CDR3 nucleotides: TGTGCCAGCAGCTCACAAGGACTAGCGGGAGTAGGTGAGCAGTTCTTC.